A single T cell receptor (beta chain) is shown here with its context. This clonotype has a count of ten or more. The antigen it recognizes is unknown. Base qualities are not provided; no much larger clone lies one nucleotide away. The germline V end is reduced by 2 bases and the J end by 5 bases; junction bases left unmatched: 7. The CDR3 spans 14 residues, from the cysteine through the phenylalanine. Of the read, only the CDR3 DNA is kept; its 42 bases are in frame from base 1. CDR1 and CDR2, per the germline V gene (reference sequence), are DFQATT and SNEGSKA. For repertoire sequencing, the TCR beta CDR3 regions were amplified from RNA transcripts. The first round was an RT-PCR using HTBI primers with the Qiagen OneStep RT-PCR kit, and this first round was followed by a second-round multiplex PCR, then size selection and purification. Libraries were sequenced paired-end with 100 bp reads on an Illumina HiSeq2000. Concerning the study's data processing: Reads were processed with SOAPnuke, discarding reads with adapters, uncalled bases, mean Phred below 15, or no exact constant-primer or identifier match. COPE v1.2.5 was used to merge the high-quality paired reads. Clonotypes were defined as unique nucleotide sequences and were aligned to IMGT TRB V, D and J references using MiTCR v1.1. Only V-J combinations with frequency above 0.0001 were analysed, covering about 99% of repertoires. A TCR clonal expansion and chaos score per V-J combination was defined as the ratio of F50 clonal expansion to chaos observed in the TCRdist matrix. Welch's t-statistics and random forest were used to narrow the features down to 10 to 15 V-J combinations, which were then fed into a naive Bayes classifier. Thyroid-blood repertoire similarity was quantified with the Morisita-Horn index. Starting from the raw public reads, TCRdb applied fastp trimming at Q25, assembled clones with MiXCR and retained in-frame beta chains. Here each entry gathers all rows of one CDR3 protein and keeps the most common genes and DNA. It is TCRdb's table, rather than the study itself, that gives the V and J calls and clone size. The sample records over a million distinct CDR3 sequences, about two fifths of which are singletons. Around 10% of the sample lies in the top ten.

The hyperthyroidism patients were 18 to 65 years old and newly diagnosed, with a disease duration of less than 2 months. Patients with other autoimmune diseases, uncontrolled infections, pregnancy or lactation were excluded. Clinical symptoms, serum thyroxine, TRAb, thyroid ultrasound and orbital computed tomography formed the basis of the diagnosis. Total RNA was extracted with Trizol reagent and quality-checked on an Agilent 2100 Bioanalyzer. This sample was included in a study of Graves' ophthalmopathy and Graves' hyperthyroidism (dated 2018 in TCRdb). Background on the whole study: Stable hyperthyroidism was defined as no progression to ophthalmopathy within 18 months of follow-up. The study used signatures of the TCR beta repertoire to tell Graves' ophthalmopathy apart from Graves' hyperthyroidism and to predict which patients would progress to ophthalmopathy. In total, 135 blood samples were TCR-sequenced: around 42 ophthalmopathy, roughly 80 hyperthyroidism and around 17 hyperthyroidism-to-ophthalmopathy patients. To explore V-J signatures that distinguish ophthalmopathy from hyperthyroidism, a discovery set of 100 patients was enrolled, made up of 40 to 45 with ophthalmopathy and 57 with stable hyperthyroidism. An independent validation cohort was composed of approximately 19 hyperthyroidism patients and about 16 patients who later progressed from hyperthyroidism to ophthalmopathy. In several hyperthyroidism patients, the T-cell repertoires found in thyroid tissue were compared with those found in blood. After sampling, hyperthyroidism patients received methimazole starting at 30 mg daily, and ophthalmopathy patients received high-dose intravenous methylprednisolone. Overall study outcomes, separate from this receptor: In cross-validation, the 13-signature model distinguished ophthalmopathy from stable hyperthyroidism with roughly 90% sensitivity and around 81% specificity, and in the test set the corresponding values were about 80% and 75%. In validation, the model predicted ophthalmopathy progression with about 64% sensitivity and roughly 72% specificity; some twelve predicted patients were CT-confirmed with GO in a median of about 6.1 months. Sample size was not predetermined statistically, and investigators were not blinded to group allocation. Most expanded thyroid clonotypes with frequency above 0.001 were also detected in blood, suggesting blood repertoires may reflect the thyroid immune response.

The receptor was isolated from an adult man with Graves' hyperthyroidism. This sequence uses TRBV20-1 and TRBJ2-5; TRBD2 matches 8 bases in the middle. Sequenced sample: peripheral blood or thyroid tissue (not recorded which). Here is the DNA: TGCAGTGCTAGACACAGCGGGGGAACGGAGACCCAGTACTTC. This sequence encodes CSARHSGGTETQYF.